This record concerns one T cell receptor beta chain sequence. As yet, its antigen is unknown. Assay execution proceeded at the deep level. Sequencing was performed with immunoSEQ multiplex PCR; in TCRdb, only in-frame clones are kept and a portion is missing. This sample has some 2.4 million clones, with approximately 93% found just once. The CDR3 loop spans 15 amino acids. V gave up 4 bases and J gave up 0 bases, with 10 bases separating them. Germline CDR1 SGHAT, CDR2 FQNNGV. The data originate from a study of shared clonotypes between healthy human individuals. General study results and limits: The genetic and exposure-history diversity represented was limited by few donors. Large sequencing depth failed to make sorted-subset sequencing complete, rarefaction showed.

Within Nashville, Tennessee resided all donors, each a Caucasian adult. This TCR came from a young man in good health. Some clones in this sample may be carry-over from other donors' samples. The chain links TRBV11-2 to TRBJ1-3; no reliable D call. The sequenced sample was naive CD4+ T cells from PBMCs. The subset denotes: CD45RA+ positively selected. CDR3 in DNA: TGTGCCAGCAGCTCTTCAGGCGCCTCTGGAAACACCATATATTTT. It encodes CASSSSGASGNTIYF.